A single sample gave rise to the 15 T cell receptor beta chains below, sequenced in a study of T cells in Graves' hyperthyroidism and ophthalmopathy. The TCR beta CDR3 regions underwent amplification using RNA transcripts as the source. A first-round RT-PCR of the TCR CDR3 used the HTBI primer set. TCRdb processed the multiplex PCR reads anew with MiXCR; each CDR3 protein has one entry. The table has hundreds of thousands of distinct CDR3 sequences, about 20% seen once; the top ten hold over 45%. The sample taken for sequencing was blood. Receptors were obtained from a man in his forties with Graves' ophthalmopathy.

The V call is TRBV28, the J call TRBJ2-1; D is perhaps TRBD2 (7 bases). The J call may be wrong; the DNA end is better matched by TRBJ2-7. The CDR3 runs to 16 residues. Germline CDR1 and CDR2: MDHEN and SYDVKM. This CDR3 is CASSLGAGVSYNEQYF. CDR3 DNA: TGTGCCAGCAGCTTGGGGGCGGGAGTCTCCTACAATGAGCAGTACTTC.

This clonotype was counted a few times. The chain joins TRBV24-1 to TRBJ1-1, with 10 bases lining up with TRBD1. Germline CDR1 reads KGHDR; CDR2 reads SFDVKD. The CDR3 length is 14 residues. J lost 5 bases, V lost 5 bases, and 4 bases had no gene match. Here the CDR3 DNA reads TGTGCCACCAGTGGTGACAGGGGGCGAACTGAAGCTTTCTTT. Translating gives CATSGDRGRTEAFF.

The J gene is TRBJ2-5, the V gene TRBV18, with no clear D. This CDR3 is built from 12 residues. The ends were cut back, 2 bases at V and 5 bases at J, with 6 bases in the middle. The germline CDR1 and CDR2 sequences are KGHSH and LQKENI. CDR3: CASSPNAETQYF. DNA for the CDR3: TGTGCCAGCTCACCAAATGCTGAGACCCAGTACTTC.

The J gene is TRBJ2-5, the V gene TRBV7-2, with TRBD2 matching 11 bases. The germline CDR1 and CDR2 sequences are SGHTA and FQGNSA. With V trimmed by 1 base and J by 6 bases, 10 bases remained unmatched. The CDR3 length is 17 residues. CDR3 nucleotides: TGTGCCAGCAGCTTAGTGGCTAGCGGGGGGAGGGTCCAGACCCAGTACTTC. Its protein is CASSLVASGGRVQTQYF.

This clonotype was seen repeatedly, ten times or more. The rearrangement joins TRBV20-1 to TRBJ1-1; D gene unclear. The germline CDR1 and CDR2 sequences are DFQATT and SNEGSKA (reference sequence). The germline V and J ends were trimmed by 5 bases and 4 bases, with 8 bases remaining between them. The length of the CDR3 is 11 residues. CDR3 amino acids: CSAPGTTEAFF. The CDR3 DNA reads as TGCAGTGCTCCGGGAACCACTGAAGCTTTCTTT.

This clonotype was seen only a few times. DNA for the CDR3: TGTGCCAGCAGTTACCCGGCTGAGGCGGGGGGGTTAGATACGCAGTATTTT. The encoded protein is CASSYPAEAGGLDTQYF. V and J are TRBV6-2 or TRBV6-3 and TRBJ2-3; the match to TRBD2 covers 9 bases. CDR3 length equals 17 residues. The germline V gene encodes CDR1 MNHEY and CDR2 SVGEGT. V shed 2 bases and J 5 bases; nucleotides not matched to a gene: 11.

In this sample, this clonotype turned up a few times. V usage is TRBV27 and J usage is TRBJ2-3; TRBD1 or TRBD2 may be the D gene (5 bases each). Trimming took 2 bases from V and 11 from J, leaving 8 bases between them. CDR3 length: 11 amino acids. Germline loops: CDR1 MNHEY, CDR2 SMNVEV (reference sequence). The CDR3 bases are TGTGCCAGCAGTTTAGGGGGAAGGCAGTATTTT. It translates to CASSLGGRQYF.

This chain links TRBV27 with TRBJ1-6; no clear D gene. CDR1 and CDR2 (germline): MNHEY, SMNVEV (reference sequence). The CDR3 loop spans 14 amino acids. V lost 6 bases and J lost 6, with 12 bases in between. CDR3 region: CASRFLDPNSPLHF. The CDR3 DNA follows: TGTGCCAGCAGGTTTCTGGACCCTAATTCACCCCTCCACTTT.

This clonotype has a handful of counts. The genes are TRBV2 and TRBJ1-1, with 7 positions matching TRBD1. CDR3 size: 14 residues. V trimming: 6 bases; J trimming: 4 bases; junction bases outside the gene matches: 8. CDR1 and CDR2 (germline): SNHLY, FYNNEI. The CDR3 sequence is CASRPRQGRTEAFF. As DNA, the CDR3 is TGTGCCAGCAGACCCAGACAGGGACGCACTGAAGCTTTCTTT.

This clonotype was detected ten times or more. V is TRBV5-1 and J is TRBJ2-1, with 7 bases that match TRBD1. The V and J ends lost 4 bases and 6 bases, in that order; junction bases with no gene match: 10. The CDR3 extends over 15 amino acids. Germline V gene lookup returns CDR1 SGHRS and CDR2 YFSETQ. The CDR3 nucleotides are TGCGCCAGCAGCACAAAACAGGGGTCAAGCAATGAGCAGTTCTTC. It yields the protein CASSTKQGSSNEQFF.

This rearrangement joins TRBV5-1 to TRBJ2-3, with 8 bases aligning to TRBD1. V trimming: 4 bases; J trimming: 6 bases; junction bases outside the gene matches: 7. CDR1 SGHRS and CDR2 YFSETQ come from the germline V gene. This CDR3 has 14 residues. The CDR3: CASSVGQEGDTQYF. The CDR3 DNA reads TGCGCCAGCAGCGTGGGACAGGAGGGGGATACGCAGTATTTT.

V is TRBV2 and J is TRBJ2-5; TRBD1 might be the D (6 bases). The germline gives CDR1 SNHLY, CDR2 FYNNEI. V lost 3 bases to trimming and J lost 4 bases, with 18 bases between them. The CDR3 runs 16 residues. The CDR3 sequence: CASSDDWGRGGETQYF. DNA for the CDR3: TGTGCCAGCAGTGATGATTGGGGGAGAGGGGGAGAGACCCAGTACTTC.

This chain links TRBV9 with TRBJ2-7; 9 bases are a match to TRBD2. Looked up from germline, CDR1 is SGDLS and CDR2 is YYNGEE. The CDR3 is made up of 15 amino acids. V lost 4 bases, J lost 2 bases, and 7 bases stayed unmatched. CDR3: CASSPTSGYTYEQYF. DNA for the CDR3: TGTGCCAGCAGCCCAACTAGCGGGTATACCTACGAGCAGTACTTC.

This clonotype occurred a few times. The DNA for the CDR3 is TGCAGTGCTAGAGGAAGGGACAGGTCGACGGGTGAGCAGTTCTTC. Its translation: CSARGRDRSTGEQFF. The genes are TRBV20-1 and TRBJ2-1; 8 bases agree with TRBD1. The CDR3 loop spans 15 amino acids. CDR1 is DFQATT, CDR2 SNEGSKA, per germline (reference sequence). Trimming removed 1 base from V and 9 bases from J; junction bases left unmatched: 11.

The chain uses TRBV12-3 or TRBV12-4 and TRBJ1-5; 7 nucleotides align to TRBD1. After removal of 5 bases from V and 4 bases from J, the junction contained 5 bases not matched to a gene. The CDR3 contains 14 residues. CDR3: CASSQQQGNQPQHF. Written as DNA, the CDR3 is TGTGCCAGCAGTCAACAACAGGGGAATCAGCCCCAGCATTTT.